This TCR beta chain was sequenced in a study of cytotoxic CD8 clonotypes in ibrutinib-treated CLL. This CDR3 region has 16 residues. Looked up from germline, CDR1 is SGHTA and CDR2 is FQGNSA. Unmatched junction bases numbered 10, after V lost 5 bases and J lost 1 base. This clone was picked up one time. Target depth was 1 in 200,000 to 1 in 1 million T cells, about 10x per clonotype. This table comes from immunoSEQ multiplex PCR, and its TCRdb copy is limited to in-frame clones, with some not included. The sample contains some 92,000 clones, 75% to 80% of which appear only once. The clonotype originates from a human donor with chronic lymphocytic leukemia. The gene calls are TRBV7-2 and TRBJ1-1, with 7 bases matching TRBD1. The sequences come from PBMCs, collected after 24 months of ibrutinib treatment. The DNA for the CDR3 is TGTGCCAGCAGCCCCCAACAGGGGATCTGGAACACTGAAGCTTTCTTT. Protein product: CASSPQQGIWNTEAFF.